This TCR beta chain was obtained from a study of early T cells in non-severe SARS-CoV-2 infection. Study information: Unsorted whole-blood RNA was sequenced in bulk, leaving chains unpaired.

This clonotype was seen at least ten times. Its antigen is undetermined. Overall study results and limits: VDJdb matches were skewed toward anti-spike CD8 T cell responses.

This CDR3 contains 14 residues. V lost 5 bases to trimming and J lost 2 bases, with 12 bases between them. Germline assignment: CDR1 ENHRY and CDR2 SYGVKD. Individual cDNA molecules were tagged with unique molecular identifiers, the study reported. MiXCR, run by TCRdb on the 5' RACE reads, gives a single entry per CDR3 protein. The profile shows 25,000 to 35,000 distinct CDR3 sequences, approximately 6.4% of them singletons. The clonotype originates from an adult who was a healthcare worker with PCR-confirmed SARS-CoV-2 infection or an uninfected control (not recorded which). J is TRBJ1-2 and V is TRBV10-3; a possible D gene is TRBD1 (5 bases). Sequenced material: whole blood, taken at baseline. The CDR3 loop reads CAISPGTGNYGYTF. The CDR3 bases are TGTGCCATCAGTCCCGGGACCGGGAACTATGGCTACACCTTC.